This T cell receptor (beta chain) originates from a study of shared clonotypes between healthy human individuals. The germline V gene encodes CDR1 SGHRS and CDR2 YFSETQ. CDR3 size: 16 residues. The trim removed 4 bases at V and 5 bases at J, leaving 11 bases unmatched. Sequenced by immunoSEQ multiplex PCR; TCRdb stores in-frame clones only, minus some. Among roughly 700,000 clones listed, approximately 79% were seen once. With respect to this clone: Its antigen is undetermined.

Study findings and constraints: Non-shared clonotypes were found to have lower generation probabilities than the clonotypes that were shared by all four of the sorted-subset donors. The study generally estimated greater richness for naive than memory subsets. Among several donors, about 4.6% of naive CD4 clonotypes were found in common.

The source of this sequence is a woman aged 25 to 45 in good health. Material for sequencing was memory CD4+ T cells sorted from blood. The subset here: CD45RA-negative fraction. The chain carries TRBV5-1 and TRBJ2-1; 8 nucleotides line up with TRBD2. The CDR3 nucleotides read TGCGCCAGCAGCAGGTCGGCTAGCGGGCAGAACAATGAGCAGTTCTTC. This translates into CASSRSASGQNNEQFF.